Shown below are 10 T cell receptor beta chains from a single sample sequenced in a study of blood T cell repertoires in COVID-19. Only in-frame clones appear in the TCRdb table, and some are missing; sequencing was by immunoSEQ multiplex PCR. Seen here are tens of thousands of clones, about 85% observed once, and the top ten hold 35% to 45%. The sample taken for sequencing was peripheral blood. Receptor source: a man older than 75 with acute or convalescent COVID-19.

The CDR3 nucleotides are TGTGCCAGCTCACCAGGACAGGGCTCTCGGGACGGGGAGCTGTTTTTT. Translated: CASSPGQGSRDGELFF. The chain employs TRBV18 and TRBJ2-2; 8 positions match TRBD1. V gave up 2 bases and J gave up 7 bases; unmatched junction bases: 9. Germline V gene lookup returns CDR1 KGHSH and CDR2 LQKENI. This CDR3 comprises 16 residues.

This chain links TRBV5-6 with TRBJ1-2; D is perhaps TRBD1 (5 bases). Trimming shortened V by 6 bases and J by 4 bases, and 16 bases separated the two germline ends. The germline V gene has CDR1 SGHDT and CDR2 YYEEEE. The CDR3 totals 14 residues. CDR3: CASTGWGRGYGYTF. CDR3 in DNA: TGTGCCAGCACCGGATGGGGTAGGGGCTATGGCTACACCTTC.

This clone showed up just once. The rearrangement uses TRBV21-1 and TRBJ2-7; the table's D call of TRBD2 was not tested on the DNA. TRBV21-1 is flagged as a pseudogene. The CDR3 length is 20 residues. DNA for the CDR3: TGTGCCAGCAGCAAACTACCTTCCCCTCTAGCGGGATTATTCCCTTACGAGCAGTACTTC. It translates to CASSKLPSPLAGLFPYEQYF.

V gene TRBV28 combines with J gene TRBJ1-5; 7 bases are shared with TRBD1. V gave up 3 bases and J gave up 5 bases; unmatched junction bases: 10. Germline values: CDR1 MDHEN, CDR2 SYDVKM. The CDR3 totals 16 residues. The CDR3 DNA sequence: TGTGCCAGCAGTTTGCACTACAGGGGAAGGGATCAGCCCCAGCATTTT. It translates to CASSLHYRGRDQPQHF. Full variable domain (rest looked up from reference TRBV28 and TRBJ1-5): DVKVTQSSRYLVKRTGEKVFLECVQDMDHENMFWYRQDPGLGLRLIYFSYDVKMKEKGDIPEGYSVSREKKERFSLILESASTNQTSMYLCASSLHYRGRDQPQHFGDGTRLSIL.

This chain connects TRBV20-1 to TRBJ2-5; maybe TRBD2 (6 bases). Germline V lookup: CDR1 DFQATT, CDR2 SNEGSKA (reference sequence). This CDR3 region has 11 residues. The CDR3 protein is CSLNHGGTQYF. The CDR3 nucleotides read TGCAGCCTAAATCACGGGGGGACCCAGTACTTC.

A few counts support this clone. V gene TRBV9 combines with J gene TRBJ1-2; weak D call: TRBD1 (6 bases). Deletions cut 4 bases from V and 7 bases from J, with 20 bases between. CDR3 length: 15 residues. Germline V gene data show CDR1 as SGDLS and CDR2 as YYNGEE. In DNA, the CDR3 is TGTGCCAGCAGCAAAAGGGGGGGCTATCTACGTGGCTACACCTTC. Protein: CASSKRGGYLRGYTF.

The chain recombines TRBV5-4 with TRBJ2-2; no clear D gene. V was pared by 3 bases and J by 7 bases, with 7 bases between. CDR1 SGHNT and CDR2 YYREEE come from the germline V gene (reference sequence). The CDR3 consists of 12 residues. The CDR3 reads CASSSPGGELFF. CDR3 in DNA: TGTGCCAGCAGCTCACCAGGCGGGGAGCTGTTTTTT.

This clone occurred once. The rearrangement uses TRBV10-2 and TRBJ1-5; no clear D. CDR1 WSHSY and CDR2 SAAADI come from the germline V gene. CDR3 length: 15 residues. Trimming removed 0 bases from V and 4 bases from J, with 10 bases in between. The CDR3 nucleotides read TGCGCCAGCAGTGAGTCCATTACAGTAAATCAGCCCCAGCATTTT. This encodes CASSESITVNQPQHF.

V gene TRBV27 combines with J gene TRBJ1-1; D is possibly TRBD1 (5 bases). The V end was cut by 7 bases, the J end by 1 base, with 13 bases between. The CDR3 totals 14 residues. CDR1 is MNHEY and CDR2 is SMNVEV in the germline V gene (reference sequence). This CDR3 is CASTPGGRNTEAFF. Here the CDR3 DNA reads TGTGCCAGCACCCCGGGGGGGAGGAACACTGAAGCTTTCTTT.

The chain employs TRBV6-2 or TRBV6-3 and TRBJ1-5, with 7 bases fitting TRBD1. With 6 bases clipped from V and 2 bases from J, the junction kept 13 bases outside the gene matches. Germline V CDR1 and CDR2: MNHEY, SVGEGT. CDR3 size: 17 residues. The CDR3 region has the DNA TGTGCCAGCAGCCAGGGCCAGGGGGTTTCTGGCAATCAGCCCCAGCATTTT. This gives the protein CASSQGQGVSGNQPQHF.